This T cell receptor (beta chain) was recorded in a study of T cell responses to AZD1222 COVID-19 vaccine. In regard to this clone: The same CDR3 can be traced to other DNA sequences in this sample.

The V end was cut by 0 bases, the J end by 8 bases, with 2 bases between. The CDR3 runs 11 residues. Germline CDR1 reads SGHNT; CDR2 reads YYREEE (reference sequence). Produced via immunoSEQ multiplex PCR; TCRdb's table is partial and in-frame only. The data show roughly 180,000 clones, with about 94% seen just once and 7.5% to 9.5% held by the top ten. This rearrangement joins TRBV5-4 to TRBJ1-4, with D unresolved. The sample was peripheral blood, taken on day 0 of AZD1222 vaccination. The source is an adult in good health. The CDR3 loop reads CASSLGEKLFF. DNA of the CDR3: TGTGCCAGCAGCTTGGGCGAAAAACTGTTTTTT.